This T cell receptor (beta chain) was observed in a study of T-cell reconstitution after alpha-beta-depleted transplantation in children. The CDR3 consists of 14 residues. Trimming at V came to 8 bases and at J to 4 bases, leaving 9 bases not matched to a gene. This clonotype was observed a handful of times. Molecular barcoding with unique molecular identifiers was used for the TCRbeta library. One entry per CDR3 protein, called by TCRdb with MiXCR from the PCR reads. The repertoire consists of 500,000 to 600,000 distinct CDR3 sequences, with about a sixth occurring once and the leading ten covering approximately 3%.

Sequenced here: PBMCs from the stem cell graft donor, sampled from the stem cell graft. This chain uses TRBV12-3 or TRBV12-4 with TRBJ2-3, with 7 bases identical to TRBD2. The source of this sequence is a human donor who donated a stem cell graft to a child with acute lymphoblastic leukemia. The CDR3 bases are TGTGCCAGCGGCCGCGGACTAGATGCAGATACGCAGTATTTT. It specifies CASGRGLDADTQYF.